This T cell receptor beta chain is drawn from a study of regulatory T cells in long-lasting Graves disease. This clonotype was detected a few times. The time point here: newly diagnosed GD, antithyroid drugs for less than 3 months. With RNA extracted from PBMCs as input, the TCR library was made. Construction of the TCR beta libraries employed iRepertoire HTBI primers in conjunction with Arm-PCR of CDR3 regions. One entry per CDR3 protein, called by TCRdb with MiXCR from the multiplex PCR reads. The data hold approximately 400,000 distinct CDR3 sequences, with 15% observed a single time. The sample was also reused in another study, on T cells in Graves' hyperthyroidism and ophthalmopathy.

The starting material was peripheral blood mononuclear cells (PBMCs), obtained at new diagnosis, from a patient treated with antithyroid drugs. The sequence was obtained from a woman between 35 and 50 years old with Graves disease.

The CDR3 region is CAWKESSYNEQFF. CDR3 in DNA: TGTGCCTGGAAAGAGAGCTCCTACAATGAGCAGTTCTTC. The V gene is TRBV30, the J gene TRBJ2-1; D unclear. Trimming shortened V by 4 bases and J by 0 bases, and 7 bases separated the two germline ends. The germline CDR1 and CDR2 sequences are GTSNPN and SVGIG (reference sequence). This CDR3 has 13 amino acids.